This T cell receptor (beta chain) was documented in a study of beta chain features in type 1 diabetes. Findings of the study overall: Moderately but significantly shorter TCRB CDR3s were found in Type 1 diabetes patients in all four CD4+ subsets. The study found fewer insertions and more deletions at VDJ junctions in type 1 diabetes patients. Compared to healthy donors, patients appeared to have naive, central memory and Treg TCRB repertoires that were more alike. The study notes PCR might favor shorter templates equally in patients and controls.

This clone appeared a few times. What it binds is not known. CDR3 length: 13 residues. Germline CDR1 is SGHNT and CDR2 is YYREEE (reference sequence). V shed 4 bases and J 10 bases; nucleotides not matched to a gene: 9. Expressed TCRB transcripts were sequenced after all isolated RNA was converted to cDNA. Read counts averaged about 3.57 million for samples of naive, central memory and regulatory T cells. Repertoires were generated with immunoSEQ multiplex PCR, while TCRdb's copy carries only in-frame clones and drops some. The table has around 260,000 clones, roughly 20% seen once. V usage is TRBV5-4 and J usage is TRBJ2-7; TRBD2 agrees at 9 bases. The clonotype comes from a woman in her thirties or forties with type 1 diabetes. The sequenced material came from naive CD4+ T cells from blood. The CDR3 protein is CASSVAGGPSQYF. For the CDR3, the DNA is TGTGCCAGCAGCGTTGCGGGGGGGCCGTCCCAGTACTTC.